These 12 T cell receptor beta chains came from one sample sequenced in a study of T cell repertoires in cytomegalovirus infection. The antigens for these receptors are not known. MiXCR was run by TCRdb on the reads, yielding one entry per CDR3 protein. The table shows fewer than 650,000 distinct CDR3 sequences, with just under 40% occurring only once. The sequencing used cultured PBMCs, collected from culture after CMV antigen stimulation. All receptors come from a human donor in good health (CMV status not recorded). Some clones in this sample may be carry-over from other donors' samples.

This clonotype came up a few times. The V call is TRBV7-2, the J call TRBJ2-3; D remains unclear. Trimming took off 1 base at V and 3 bases at J, with 8 bases between the two ends. Germline V gene data show CDR1 as SGHTA and CDR2 as FQGNSA. The CDR3 runs to 14 residues. Here the CDR3 reads CASSLGVPTDTQYF. CDR3 nucleotides: TGTGCCAGCAGCTTAGGAGTCCCTACAGATACGCAGTATTTT.

This rearrangement joins TRBV7-2 to TRBJ2-5; D not resolved. Per germline, CDR1 SGHTA and CDR2 FQGNSA. V lost 1 base and J 5 bases, leaving 8 bases between the germline ends. This CDR3 contains 13 residues. The CDR3 here is CASSLVTYETQYF. In nucleotides, the CDR3 is TGTGCCAGCAGCTTAGTGACCTATGAGACCCAGTACTTC.

This clonotype was counted at least ten times. The chain joins TRBV7-2 to TRBJ1-6; 9 bases are shared with TRBD1. CDR3 length: 15 amino acids. From germline, CDR1 is SGHTA and CDR2 FQGNSA. V lost 5 bases, J lost 6 bases, and 5 bases stayed unmatched. The CDR3 protein is CASSPQGAVNSPLHF. CDR3 nucleotide sequence: TGTGCCAGCAGCCCACAGGGGGCGGTTAATTCACCCCTCCACTTT.

The CDR3 loop is CSARPPTGYQETQYF. The CDR3 nucleotides read TGCAGTGCTAGACCCCCGACAGGGTACCAAGAGACCCAGTACTTC. The chain joins TRBV20-1 to TRBJ2-5; 7 bases match TRBD1. The length of the CDR3 is 15 residues. The V and J ends lost 2 bases and 0 bases, in that order; junction bases with no gene match: 6. Germline V gene lookup returns CDR1 DFQATT and CDR2 SNEGSKA (reference sequence).

This clonotype was counted a few times. The CDR3, as DNA: TGTGCCAGCACCCAGGCAACTAATGAAAAACTGTTTTTT. Translated: CASTQATNEKLFF. The chain combines TRBV6-1 with TRBJ1-4; D call uncertain. Trimming stripped 7 bases from V and 0 bases from J, with 6 bases between. The CDR3 contains 13 residues. Germline lookup yields CDR1 MNHNS and CDR2 SASEGT.

This clonotype has more than one count but fewer than ten. The chain recombines TRBV7-2 with TRBJ2-7, with unresolved D. V lost 5 bases, J lost 2 bases, and 10 bases lay in between. In germline, CDR1 is SGHTA, CDR2 FQGNSA. CDR3 size: 13 residues. The CDR3 nucleotides read TGTGCCAGCAGCCTGTTTGGGGCCTACGAGCAGTACTTC. It specifies CASSLFGAYEQYF.

The chain has TRBV12-3 or TRBV12-4 and TRBJ2-1; D is uncertain. The V gene lost 7 bases and the J gene lost 3 bases, with 19 bases spanning the gap. This CDR3 has 16 residues. The DNA of the CDR3 is TGTGCCAGCACCACCATGGCGCAGGCTTACTACAATGAGCAGTTCTTC. Its translation is CASTTMAQAYYNEQFF.

This clonotype appeared once. The chain uses TRBV30 and TRBJ1-1, with a weak D call TRBD1 (6 bases). Trimming pared 3 bases from V and 6 bases from J, leaving 17 bases between. CDR1 and CDR2 from the germline V gene are GTSNPN and SVGIG (reference sequence). The CDR3 length is 14 residues. For the CDR3, the DNA is TGTGCCTGGAGGACAGAGGGGGATGGGCCTGAAGCTTTCTTT. It is translated as CAWRTEGDGPEAFF.

The chain has TRBV6-1 and TRBJ2-2, with D unresolved. Deletions cut 0 bases from V and 11 bases from J, with 7 bases between. Germline loops: CDR1 MNHNS, CDR2 SASEGT. The CDR3 is made up of 12 amino acids. The CDR3 nucleotides read TGTGCCAGCAGTGAAGCACTCACTGAGCTGTTTTTT. This codes for CASSEALTELFF.

This clonotype was observed many times. The J gene is TRBJ1-1, the V gene TRBV7-2; D is possibly TRBD1 (6 bases). The length of the CDR3 is 16 residues. Germline V gives CDR1 SGHTA, CDR2 FQGNSA. With 2 bases removed from V and 1 base from J, the gap between germline ends came to 14 bases. The chain's CDR3 is CASSLNPTGTNTEAFF. The CDR3 DNA is TGTGCCAGCAGCTTAAACCCGACAGGTACGAACACTGAAGCTTTCTTT.

This clonotype was detected a few times. This sequence joins TRBV7-2 and TRBJ2-5, with 10 bases aligning to TRBD2. Germline V CDR1 and CDR2: SGHTA, FQGNSA. The CDR3 contains 18 residues. Trimming removed 1 base from V and 0 bases from J; junction bases left unmatched: 8. The CDR3: CASSLVRTSGTYQETQYF. Written as DNA, the CDR3 is TGTGCCAGCAGCTTAGTCCGCACTAGCGGGACGTACCAAGAGACCCAGTACTTC.

This clonotype was counted between two and nine times. V gene TRBV6-1 combines with J gene TRBJ2-2; no reliable D call. The germline V gene encodes CDR1 MNHNS and CDR2 SASEGT. The CDR3 extends over 12 amino acids. V gave up 1 base and J gave up 4 bases, with 1 base separating them. CDR3 sequence reads: CASSEGTGELFF. CDR3 DNA: TGTGCCAGCAGTGAAGGCACCGGGGAGCTGTTTTTT.